This TCR beta chain stems from a study of PD-1 blockade in classical Hodgkin lymphoma. Libraries were prepared by immunoSEQ multiplex PCR; TCRdb keeps only in-frame clonotypes and omits some of them. This table holds more than 10,000 clones, about 93% found once. CDR3 length: 13 amino acids. CDR1 is SGHTS and CDR2 is YDEGEE in the germline V gene. This clone was seen a single time. Each patient experienced a relapse that followed autologous stem cell transplantation, and brentuximab vedotin exposure varied. This sequence joins TRBV5-8 and TRBJ2-5, with D possibly being TRBD2 (7 bases). TRBJ2-7 matches the DNA end more closely, so the J call is doubtful. The TCR comes from a human donor with classical Hodgkin lymphoma. The sample was peripheral blood mononuclear cells (PBMCs), taken at baseline. The CDR3 DNA reads as TGTGCCAGCACCCCGGGGGGCGCCTACGAGCAGTACTTC. The encoded protein is CASTPGGAYEQYF.